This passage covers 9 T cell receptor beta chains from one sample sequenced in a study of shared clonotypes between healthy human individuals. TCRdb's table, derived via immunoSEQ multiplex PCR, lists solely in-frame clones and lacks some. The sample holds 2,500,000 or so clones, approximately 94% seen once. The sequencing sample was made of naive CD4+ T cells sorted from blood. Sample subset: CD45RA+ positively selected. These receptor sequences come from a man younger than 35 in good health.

CDR3 in amino acids: CSAGGMVGYTF. The CDR3 nucleotides read TGCAGCGCAGGGGGTATGGTTGGCTACACCTTC. The chain links TRBV29-1 to TRBJ1-2, with 7 positions matching TRBD1. Germline V gene sequence: CDR1 SQVTM, CDR2 ANQGSEA. The length of the CDR3 is 11 residues. V lost 7 bases to trimming and J lost 7 bases; unmatched junction nucleotides: 6. Full variable domain (missing parts from reference TRBV29-1 and TRBJ1-2): SAVISQKPSRDICQRGTSLTIQCQVDSQVTMMFWYRQQPGQSLTLIATANQGSEATYESGFVIDKFPISRPNLTFSTLTVSNMSPEDSSIYLCSAGGMVGYTFGSGTRLTVV.

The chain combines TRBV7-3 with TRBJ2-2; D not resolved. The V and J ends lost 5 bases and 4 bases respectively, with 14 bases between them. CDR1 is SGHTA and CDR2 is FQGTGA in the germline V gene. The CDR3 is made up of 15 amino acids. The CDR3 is CASSTRNDPTGELFF. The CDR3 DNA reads TGTGCCAGCAGCACCCGGAATGACCCCACCGGGGAGCTGTTTTTT.

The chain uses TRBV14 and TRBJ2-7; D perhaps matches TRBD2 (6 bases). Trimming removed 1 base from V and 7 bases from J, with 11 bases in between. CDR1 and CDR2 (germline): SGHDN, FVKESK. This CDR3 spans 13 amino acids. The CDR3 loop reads CASSQGGAGEQYF. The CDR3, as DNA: TGTGCCAGCAGCCAAGGGGGAGCGGGTGAGCAGTACTTC.

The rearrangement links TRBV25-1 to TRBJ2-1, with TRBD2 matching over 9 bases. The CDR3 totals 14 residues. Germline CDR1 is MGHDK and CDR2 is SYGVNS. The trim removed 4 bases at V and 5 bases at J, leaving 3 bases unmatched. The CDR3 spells CASSVVAGDNEQFF. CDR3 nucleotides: TGTGCCAGCAGTGTAGTAGCGGGAGACAATGAGCAGTTCTTC.

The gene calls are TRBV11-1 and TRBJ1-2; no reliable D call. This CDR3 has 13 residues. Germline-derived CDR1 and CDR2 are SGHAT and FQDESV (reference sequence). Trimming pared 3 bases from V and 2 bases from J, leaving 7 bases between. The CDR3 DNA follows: TGTGCCAGCAGCTTTGAAGGGAACTATGGCTACACCTTC. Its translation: CASSFEGNYGYTF.

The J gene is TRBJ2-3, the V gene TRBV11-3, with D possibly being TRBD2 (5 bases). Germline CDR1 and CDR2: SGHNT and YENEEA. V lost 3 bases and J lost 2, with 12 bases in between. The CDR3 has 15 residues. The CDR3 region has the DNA TGTGCCAGCAGCTTCAGCGGAAGTAACACAGATACGCAGTATTTT. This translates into CASSFSGSNTDTQYF.

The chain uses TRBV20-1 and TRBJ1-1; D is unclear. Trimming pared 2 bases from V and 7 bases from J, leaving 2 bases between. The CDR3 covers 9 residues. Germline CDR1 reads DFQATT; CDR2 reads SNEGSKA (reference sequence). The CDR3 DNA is TGCAGTGCTAGATTTGAAGCTTTCTTT. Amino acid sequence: CSARFEAFF.

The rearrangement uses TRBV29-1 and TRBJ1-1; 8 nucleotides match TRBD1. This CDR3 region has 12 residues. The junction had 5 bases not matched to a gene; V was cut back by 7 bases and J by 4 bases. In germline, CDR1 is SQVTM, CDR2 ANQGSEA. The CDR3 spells CSARQGLTEAFF. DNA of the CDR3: TGCAGCGCCCGACAGGGGCTCACTGAAGCTTTCTTT.

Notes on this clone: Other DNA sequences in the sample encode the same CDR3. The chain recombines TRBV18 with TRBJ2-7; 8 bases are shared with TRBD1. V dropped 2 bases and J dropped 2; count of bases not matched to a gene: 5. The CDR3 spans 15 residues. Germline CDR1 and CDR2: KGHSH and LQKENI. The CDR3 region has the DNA TGTGCCAGCTCACCAGGACAGGGACTCGCCTACGAGCAGTACTTC. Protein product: CASSPGQGLAYEQYF.